What follows are 5 T cell receptor beta chains derived from one specimen sequenced in a study of blood T cell repertoires in COVID-19. The table came from immunoSEQ multiplex PCR; TCRdb's copy has only in-frame clones and leaves some out. This repertoire shows fewer than 300,000 clones, less than 85% found once; its top ten account for under 3%. Sequencing was done on a sample of PBMCs or T cells enriched from blood (not recorded which). These receptors were obtained from a woman aged 50 to 65 who had recovered from COVID-19.

The rearrangement links TRBV3-1 (or the pseudogene TRBV3-2) to TRBJ2-2; 10 bases fit TRBD1. Germline V CDR1 and CDR2: LGHDT, YNNKEL (reference sequence). The CDR3 covers 14 residues. The V and J ends lost 6 bases and 7 bases, in that order; junction bases with no gene match: 5. As DNA, the CDR3 is TGTGCCAGCAGTCGACAGGGGGCCATCGGGGAGCTGTTTTTT. Translated, it gives CASSRQGAIGELFF.

This clone was recorded a few times. This chain links TRBV13 with TRBJ1-3; TRBD1 matches 8 bases. The V gene's germline CDR1 is PRHDT and CDR2 FYEKMQ (reference sequence). This CDR3 is built from 15 residues. With 3 bases clipped from V and 0 bases from J, the junction kept 1 base outside the gene matches. CDR3 DNA sequence: TGTGCCAGCAGCTTTACAGGGGGCTCTGGAAACACCATATATTTT. Encoded protein: CASSFTGGSGNTIYF.

This clone was recorded only once. This sequence joins TRBV5-8 and TRBJ2-5; a possible D gene is TRBD2 (5 bases). The length of the CDR3 is 13 residues. V gave up 3 bases and J gave up 6 bases, with 12 bases separating them. Germline loops: CDR1 SGHTS, CDR2 YDEGEE. The CDR3 spells CASSSIGVKTQYF. The CDR3 nucleotides are TGTGCCAGCAGCTCGATCGGGGTGAAGACCCAGTACTTC.

CDR3 sequence: CASSERQSKAFF. CDR3 in DNA: TGTGCCAGCAGTGAGCGGCAGAGTAAAGCTTTCTTT. J is TRBJ1-1 and V is TRBV6-1; D not resolved. Trimming shortened V by 3 bases and J by 9 bases, and 11 bases separated the two germline ends. Germline CDR1 is MNHNS and CDR2 is SASEGT. This CDR3 has 12 amino acids.

The chain recombines TRBV19 with TRBJ1-1; tentatively, D is TRBD1 (5 bases). Between the trimmed V and J ends, which lost 3 bases and 4 bases, there was a span of 15 bases. CDR3 length equals 15 residues. Germline CDR1 and CDR2: LNHDA and SQIVND (reference sequence). The CDR3 loop reads CASSILAGQGTEAFF. As DNA, the CDR3 is TGTGCCAGTAGTATCTTGGCCGGGCAGGGCACTGAAGCTTTCTTT.